These T cell receptor beta chains were read from a single sample in a study of cytomegalovirus exposure and HLA in healthy donors. The data were produced by immunoSEQ multiplex PCR, yet TCRdb's version contains in-frame clones alone and is incomplete. This table has 300,000 or so clones, roughly 87% appearing once. The specimen was PBMCs. These receptor sequences come from a young man in good health and CMV-seronegative. Each CDR3 is given without its conserved first and last residue.

J: TRBJ2-3
V: TRBV2
CDR3: ASRLGYDTDTQY

J: TRBJ1-1
V: TRBV2
CDR3: ASRRWGGDTEAF

J: TRBJ2-7
V: TRBV6-1
CDR3: ASSGTTSYEQY

J: TRBJ2-3
V: TRBV15
CDR3: ATSGRTEGRGKDTQY

J: TRBJ2-6
V: TRBV18
CDR3: ASSPPGGTGGANVLT

J: TRBJ1-6
V: TRBV15
CDR3: ATSSRSVYSPLH

J: TRBJ1-5
V: TRBV29-1
CDR3: SVGAGGNQPQH

J: TRBJ1-2
V: TRBV7-9
CDR3: ASSLAPTGGYT

J: TRBJ2-2
V: TRBV6-1
CDR3: ASKPGTGVTGELF

J: TRBJ2-7
V: TRBV27
CDR3: ASSWFGTGAYEQY

J: TRBJ1-5
V: TRBV18
CDR3: ASSPLREAQPQH

J: TRBJ1-6
V: TRBV5-8
CDR3: ASSHDSYNSPLH

J: TRBJ2-3
V: TRBV5-1
CDR3: ASSLSGVGADTQY

J: TRBJ1-2
V: TRBV6-5
CDR3: ASSPRGGRGYT

J: TRBJ2-1
V: TRBV29-1
CDR3: SVEGRGSNYNEQF

J: TRBJ2-1
V: TRBV6-5
CDR3: ASSYSRGGNEQF

J: TRBJ1-5
V: TRBV19
CDR3: ASSAGTGHQPQH

J: TRBJ1-5
V: TRBV5-6
CDR3: ASSFTGTGIQPQH

J: TRBJ2-7
V: TRBV11-3
CDR3: ASSRGGSYSYEQY

J: TRBJ2-7
V: TRBV5-6
CDR3: ASSQGAGEQY

J: TRBJ2-1
V: TRBV2
CDR3: ASTPVDEQF

J: TRBJ2-7
V: TRBV9
CDR3: ASSSGQGPLEQY

J: TRBJ2-3
V: TRBV4-1
CDR3: ASSQEGTEAGFLDTQY

J: TRBJ1-1
V: TRBV9
CDR3: ASSFDTLMNTEAF

J: TRBJ1-6
V: TRBV9
CDR3: ASSINAGYNSPLH

J: TRBJ2-2
V: TRBV12-5
CDR3: ASEATGELF

J: TRBJ2-1
V: TRBV29-1
CDR3: SVWPGQGYNEQF

J: TRBJ2-3
V: TRBV5-6
CDR3: ASSLTLAVTQY

J: TRBJ2-2
V: TRBV7-9
CDR3: ASRGTGGTGELF

J: TRBJ1-6
V: TRBV6-4
CDR3: ASSENLGVGSPLH

J: TRBJ2-7
V: TRBV6-1
CDR3: ASSVGLPYEQY

J: TRBJ2-7
V: TRBV6-4
CDR3: ASSIERGESYEQY

J: TRBJ2-6
V: TRBV29-1
CDR3: SVESSRSSGANVLT

J: TRBJ1-3
V: TRBV6-1
CDR3: ASSVSMGGTGRQNTIY

J: TRBJ1-3
V: TRBV6-1
CDR3: ASSVYTGATY

J: TRBJ2-5
V: TRBV10-3
CDR3: AIRTTEGETQY

J: TRBJ1-4
V: TRBV6-6
CDR3: ASSYRGGEKLF

J: TRBJ2-7
V: TRBV27
CDR3: ASSLRLSGQGAHEQY

J: TRBJ1-2
V: TRBV2
CDR3: ASSERLGGNGYT

J: TRBJ2-1
V: TRBV7-6
CDR3: ASSLAGSSYNEQF

J: TRBJ1-6
V: TRBV19
CDR3: ASKTGVNSPLH

J: TRBJ1-1
V: TRBV19
CDR3: ASSEQERQNTEAF

J: TRBJ1-3
V: TRBV11-2
CDR3: ASSHRTASGNTIY

J: TRBJ2-7
V: TRBV10-1
CDR3: ASSESSGVYEQY

J: TRBJ2-1
V: TRBV5-6
CDR3: ATGLLRDNEQF

J: TRBJ2-5
V: TRBV6-5
CDR3: ASTKDQGWETQY

J: TRBJ2-7
V: TRBV6-1
CDR3: ASSVGGAYEQY

J: TRBJ2-7
V: TRBV27
CDR3: ASSLSRRGTDEQY

J: TRBJ1-5
V: TRBV18
CDR3: ASSPQGSNQPQH

J: TRBJ1-5
V: TRBV27
CDR3: ASSDQDRGGNQPQH

J: TRBJ2-3
V: TRBV11-3
CDR3: ASSLGLAGANTDTQY

J: TRBJ2-7
V: TRBV5-5
CDR3: ASSLGRGGEQY

J: TRBJ1-5
V: TRBV30
CDR3: AWSAGVRNQPQH

J: TRBJ2-5
V: TRBV7-6
CDR3: ASSSDRGPETQY

J: TRBJ1-1
V: TRBV29-1
CDR3: SVEWGGTEAF